This T cell receptor beta chain derives from a study of T-cell memory formation after mild COVID-19. Findings of the study overall: Second-wave clones that peaked on day 37 lacked confirmed SARS-CoV-2 specificity.

TCRdb re-analysed the 5' RACE reads in MiXCR, keeping a single row per CDR3 protein. This sample carries 470,000 or so distinct CDR3 sequences, 25% of them seen once, and the ten largest clones take around 13%. This clonotype was seen a few times. Its cognate antigen is unknown. The CDR3 covers 15 residues. Germline V gene lookup returns CDR1 LNHDA and CDR2 SQIVND (reference sequence). The V and J ends lost 3 bases and 9 bases respectively, with 15 bases between them. This clonotype originated in an adult woman who had mild COVID-19 (a few samples of this study predate the infection). Cell type and time point are not known. J is TRBJ1-6 and V is TRBV19; weak D call: TRBD1 (6 bases). The specimen sequenced was PBMCs or a T cell subset sorted from them (not recorded which). The CDR3 sequence: CASSILDSTPSPLHF. For the CDR3, the DNA is TGTGCCAGTAGTATTTTGGACAGTACACCTTCACCCCTCCACTTT.